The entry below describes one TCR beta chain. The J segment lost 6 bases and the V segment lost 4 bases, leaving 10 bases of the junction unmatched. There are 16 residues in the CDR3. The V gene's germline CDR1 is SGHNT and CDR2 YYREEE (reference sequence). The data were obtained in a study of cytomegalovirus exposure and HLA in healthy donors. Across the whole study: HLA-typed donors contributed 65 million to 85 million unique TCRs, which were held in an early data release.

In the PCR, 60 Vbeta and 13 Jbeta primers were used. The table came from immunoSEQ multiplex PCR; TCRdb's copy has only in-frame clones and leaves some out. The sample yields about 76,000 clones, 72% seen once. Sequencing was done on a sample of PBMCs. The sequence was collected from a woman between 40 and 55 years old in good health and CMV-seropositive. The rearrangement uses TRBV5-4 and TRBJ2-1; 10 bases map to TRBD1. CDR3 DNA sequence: TGTGCCAGCAGCAACCTGGGGACAGGGGTCCGCAATGAGCAGTTCTTC. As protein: CASSNLGTGVRNEQFF.